This TCR beta chain appears in the sequencing data of a study of Graves' ophthalmopathy and Graves' hyperthyroidism. Under 3 months in duration, the ophthalmopathy in affected donors had moderate-to-severe activity, CAS ≥3 and NOSPECS ≥4. Many counts were recorded for this clonotype. The TCR beta CDR3 regions underwent amplification from RNA transcripts. HTBI-primed RT-PCR formed the first round, and a multiplex PCR formed the second. Each CDR3 protein is one row after TCRdb ran MiXCR on the multiplex PCR reads. The sample records about 160,000 distinct CDR3 sequences, around two fifths being singletons. Specimen: peripheral blood. The TCR was taken from a woman aged 35 to 49 with Graves' ophthalmopathy.

The CDR3, as DNA: TGTGCCAGCAGTACAGGGAGTTCCTATGGCTACACCTTC. Translating it yields CASSTGSSYGYTF. V gene TRBV9 combines with J gene TRBJ1-2; maybe TRBD1 (6 bases). This CDR3 spans 13 amino acids. CDR1 SGDLS and CDR2 YYNGEE come from the germline V gene. The V end lost 5 bases, the J end lost 4 bases, and 12 bases lay between the germline ends.